The rows below give T cell receptor beta chains drawn from one sample of a study of blood T cell repertoires in COVID-19. Profiling relied on immunoSEQ multiplex PCR, and the TCRdb table lists in-frame clones only, not all of them. The sample includes around 130,000 clones, roughly 80% of them seen just once. Sequenced sample: PBMCs or T cells enriched from blood (not recorded which). These receptors were collected from a man aged 25-45 years who had recovered from COVID-19. CDR3s include the opening cysteine and the closing phenylalanine or tryptophan. Each record gives: D gene, J gene, clone size, V gene, CDR3 DNA, CDR3 protein. D genes are given only for firm matches. The size of a clone is reported for some rows only, either as once, few or many, or as a class for expanded clones.

. TRBJ1-2 . TRBV6-5 TGTGCCAGCAGTTACTCCCCAGAAGTAAATGGCTACACCTTC CASSYSPEVNGYTF
. TRBJ2-1 . TRBV14 TGTGCCAGCAGCCAACTTCTAACAGGGAATGAGCAGTTCTTC CASSQLLTGNEQFF
TRBD1 TRBJ1-1 . TRBV19 TGTGCCAGTAGTGCGACAGGGGGCTCGCGTGCTTTCTTT CASSATGGSRAFF
. TRBJ2-7 once TRBV3-1/TRBV3-2 TGTGCCAGCAGCCAAGATCGGGGACACCAATCCTACGAGCAGTACTTC CASSQDRGHQSYEQYF
TRBD1 TRBJ1-2 . TRBV19 TGTGCCAGTAGTTTATCAGGGGGCATCTATGGCTACACCTTC CASSLSGGIYGYTF
TRBD2 TRBJ2-2 few TRBV6-1 TGTGCCAGCAGTGAAGTAGCGGGAGGGGGGGCTGGCACCGGGGAGCTGTTTTTT CASSEVAGGGAGTGELFF
TRBD1 TRBJ1-4 . TRBV28 TGTGCCAGCAGTGTCCCGGGCTTTTCAGGGGGCACTAATGAAAAACTGTTTTTT CASSVPGFSGGTNEKLFF
TRBD2 TRBJ2-1 . TRBV10-1 TGCGCCAGCAGCACCGGACTAGCGGGAGAGCAGTTCTTC CASSTGLAGEQFF
TRBD1 TRBJ1-2 . TRBV7-2 TGTGCCAGCAGCCCTCGACAGGGCTGGGGCTACACCTTC CASSPRQGWGYTF
. TRBJ1-2 . TRBV12-3/TRBV12-4 TGTGCCAGCAGCCCTAGGGGCCTATATGGCTACACCTTC CASSPRGLYGYTF
. TRBJ1-2 . TRBV5-1 TGCGCCAGCAGCTTGGAGCCCGAGGTCGGCTACACCTTC CASSLEPEVGYTF
TRBD1 TRBJ2-7 . TRBV10-1 TGCGCCAGCAGTGAGGGGACAGCCCTGGAAGAGCAGTACTTC CASSEGTALEEQYF
. TRBJ2-7 few TRBV6-5 TGTGCCAGCAGTTACATGCGTCAGGGCTACGAGCAGTACTTC CASSYMRQGYEQYF
TRBD2 TRBJ2-4 . TRBV4-2 TGTGCCAGCAGCCACTACGGGGGGGCCGAGAACATTCAGTACTTC CASSHYGGAENIQYF
. TRBJ1-5 . TRBV1 TGCACCAGCAGCCAAGAACAGGGGCGTCAGCCCCAGCATTTT CTSSQEQGRQPQHF
. TRBJ2-1 once TRBV10-1 TGCGCCAGCAGGCCTTACAGGGTCGGGGATGAGCAGTTCTTC CASRPYRVGDEQFF
TRBD1 TRBJ2-2 . TRBV9 TGTGCCAGCAAAGTCGGACAGGGGGCCGCCGGGGAGCTGTTTTTT CASKVGQGAAGELFF
TRBD1 TRBJ2-7 few TRBV19 TGTGCCAGTCTTGGCTCCCGGGACAGGGCCTACGAGCAGTACTTC CASLGSRDRAYEQYF
. TRBJ2-2 . TRBV6-5 TGTGCCAGCAGTTATGAGTCGACAGTGACCGGGGAGCTGTTTTTT CASSYESTVTGELFF
. TRBJ2-3 . TRBV24-1 TGTGCCACCAGTGATGCAGGGGTTGACACAGATACGCAGTATTTT CATSDAGVDTDTQYF
TRBD2 TRBJ2-2 . TRBV5-4 TGTGCCAGCAGCCCCCGGGGCGGGGGGGCCCACACCGGGGAGCTGTTTTTT CASSPRGGGAHTGELFF
. TRBJ1-1 . TRBV6-6 TGTGCCAGCAGCCAACGCGGGTCCCCGAACACTGAAGCTTTCTTT CASSQRGSPNTEAFF
TRBD1 TRBJ2-7 . TRBV28 TGTGCCAGCAGCCCCGGACAGGGCTACGAGCAGTACTTC CASSPGQGYEQYF
TRBD1 TRBJ2-7 . TRBV18 TGTGCCAGCTCACCTTCACAGGGGATAAGCTACGAGCAGTACTTC CASSPSQGISYEQYF
TRBD1 TRBJ1-2 . TRBV5-1 TGCGCCAGCAGCTACCGGCAAGGGACAGGGTATGGCTACACCTTC CASSYRQGTGYGYTF
. TRBJ2-1 . TRBV7-9 TGCCAGAGCCGAGGGGGCTCCTACAATGAGCAGTTCTTC CQSRGGSYNEQFF
. TRBJ1-2 once TRBV7-9 TGTGCCAGCAGCTTACCAAGGGACACCCCTAACTATGGCTACACCTTC CASSLPRDTPNYGYTF
. TRBJ1-1 . TRBV6-1 TGTGCCAGCAGTGAAACAACGGGCGGGACTGAAGCTTTCTTT CASSETTGGTEAFF
TRBD1 TRBJ2-7 . TRBV7-3 TGTGCCAGCAGCTTAACAGGACAGGGTCGGGACGAGCAGTACTTC CASSLTGQGRDEQYF
. TRBJ1-2 . TRBV19 TGTGCCAGTAGTCCAGGGATACGGTATGGCTACACCTTC CASSPGIRYGYTF
TRBD2 TRBJ2-7 . TRBV5-1 TGCGCCAGCAGCTTGGGGCCTAGCGGGACTAGCTCCTACGAGCAGTACTTC CASSLGPSGTSSYEQYF
TRBD1 TRBJ2-5 once TRBV9 TGTGCCAGCAGCGTCGAGGGGACTTGGACAGGGAGGACGGAGACCCAGTACTTC CASSVEGTWTGRTETQYF
. TRBJ1-5 . TRBV19 TGTGCCAGTAGTCGGCGGGATAGCAATCAGCCCCAGCATTTT CASSRRDSNQPQHF
TRBD1 TRBJ2-1 . TRBV5-1 TGCGCCTCGACCCCCGGGACAGGGTACAATGAGCAGTTCTTC CASTPGTGYNEQFF
TRBD2 TRBJ2-2 . TRBV5-4 TGTGCCAGCAGCTCACCCGGAGGAGCGGGGACGAACACCGGGGAGCTGTTTTTT CASSSPGGAGTNTGELFF
. TRBJ1-1 once TRBV30 TGTGCCTGCCATAGAGGGAAGAACACTGAAGCTTTCTTT CACHRGKNTEAFF
. TRBJ2-2 . TRBV5-6 TGTGCCAGCAGCTTGTGGAGGTGGACAGTAAACACCGGGGAGCTGTTTTTT CASSLWRWTVNTGELFF
. TRBJ1-1 . TRBV2 TGTGCCAGCAGTGCGCAGGGGTCGTACACTGAAGCTTTCTTT CASSAQGSYTEAFF
TRBD1 TRBJ1-4 . TRBV14 TGTGCCAGCAGCCGGGTGACAGGGTCTGTGTATGAAAAACTGTTTTTT CASSRVTGSVYEKLFF
. TRBJ1-2 few TRBV5-1 TGCGCCAGCAGCCCGGGAGACCCTAACTATGGCTACACCTTC CASSPGDPNYGYTF
TRBD1 TRBJ1-1 . TRBV7-6 TGTGCCAGCAGCTTATTTCCAGGGGGCAACACTGAAGCTTTCTTT CASSLFPGGNTEAFF